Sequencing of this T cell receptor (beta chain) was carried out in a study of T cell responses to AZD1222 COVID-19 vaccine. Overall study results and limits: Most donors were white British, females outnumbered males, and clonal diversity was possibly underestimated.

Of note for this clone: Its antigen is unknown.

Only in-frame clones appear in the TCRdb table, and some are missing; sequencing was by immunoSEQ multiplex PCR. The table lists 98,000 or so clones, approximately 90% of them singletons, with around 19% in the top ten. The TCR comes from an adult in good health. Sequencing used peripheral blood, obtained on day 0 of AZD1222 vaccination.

The CDR3 region has the DNA TGCAGCGTTGAATTTGGACAACGAAAAAACATTCAGTACTTC. It encodes CSVEFGQRKNIQYF. The genes are TRBV29-1 and TRBJ2-4; possible D gene TRBD1, 5 bases. V lost 2 bases, J lost 4 bases, and 12 bases lay in between. The CDR3 is made up of 14 amino acids. Germline V gene lookup returns CDR1 SQVTM and CDR2 ANQGSEA.